The rows below give T cell receptor beta chains drawn from one sample of a study of T cells in Graves' hyperthyroidism and ophthalmopathy. TCRdb re-analysed the multiplex PCR reads in MiXCR, keeping a single row per CDR3 protein. Of 300,000 to 450,000 distinct CDR3 sequences in the sample, roughly 12% are singletons; the top ten hold around 21%. The sample comprised blood. All receptors come from a man aged 25-45 years with Graves' hyperthyroidism that later progressed to Graves' ophthalmopathy. CDR3s include the opening cysteine and the closing phenylalanine or tryptophan. The D gene is left open where the match is weak. For some rows the clone size is stated as once, few or many, or as a class when expanded; others skip it.

CDR3 protein: CASSLEGFGSYNEQFF
CDR3 DNA: TGCGCCAGCAGCTTGGAGGGATTCGGCTCCTACAATGAGCAGTTCTTC
D gene: -
J gene: TRBJ2-1
V gene: TRBV5-1
clone size: few

CDR3 protein: CASSYLGGYTF
CDR3 DNA: TGTGCCAGCAGTTACCTTGGAGGCTACACCTTC
D gene: -
J gene: TRBJ1-2
V gene: TRBV6-2/TRBV6-3
clone size: many

CDR3 protein: CASSLTVASGADTGELFF
CDR3 DNA: TGTGCCAGCAGCTTGACGGTTGCTAGCGGGGCCGACACCGGGGAGCTGTTTTTT
D gene: TRBD2
J gene: TRBJ2-2
V gene: TRBV5-4
clone size: -

CDR3 protein: CASSLTLRGGTGELFF
CDR3 DNA: TGTGCCAGCAGCTTAACGTTGCGGGGGGGCACCGGGGAGCTGTTTTTT
D gene: TRBD2
J gene: TRBJ2-2
V gene: TRBV7-3
clone size: -

CDR3 protein: CATSRARRGDQETQYF
CDR3 DNA: TGTGCCACCAGCAGGGCGCGAAGGGGGGACCAAGAGACCCAGTACTTC
D gene: -
J gene: TRBJ2-5
V gene: TRBV15
clone size: -

CDR3 protein: CASSLLGRGQGQPQHF
CDR3 DNA: TGTGCCAGCAGTTTGTTGGGGCGGGGGCAAGGTCAGCCCCAGCATTTT
D gene: -
J gene: TRBJ1-5
V gene: TRBV28
clone size: many

CDR3 protein: CARKGQGNSPLHF
CDR3 DNA: TGTGCCAGGAAGGGGCAGGGGAATTCACCCCTCCACTTT
D gene: -
J gene: TRBJ1-6
V gene: TRBV2
clone size: -

CDR3 protein: CASSPPFWGQFF
CDR3 DNA: TGTGCCAGCAGCCCCCCTTTCTGGGGGCAGTTCTTC
D gene: -
J gene: TRBJ2-1
V gene: TRBV11-2
clone size: many

CDR3 protein: CASSLNGPLRGGYTF
CDR3 DNA: TGTGCCAGCAGTTTAAACGGGCCGCTACGTGGGGGCTACACCTTC
D gene: -
J gene: TRBJ1-2
V gene: TRBV27
clone size: many

CDR3 protein: CASSLDYRGPNQPQHF
CDR3 DNA: TGTGCCAGCAGCTTGGATTACAGGGGGCCCAATCAGCCCCAGCATTTT
D gene: TRBD1
J gene: TRBJ1-5
V gene: TRBV5-8
clone size: few

CDR3 protein: CASSQGQLWGDTQYF
CDR3 DNA: TGCGCCAGCAGCCAAGGACAGCTATGGGGAGATACGCAGTATTTT
D gene: -
J gene: TRBJ2-3
V gene: TRBV4-1
clone size: -

CDR3 protein: CASSLPTRGPNYGYTF
CDR3 DNA: TGTGCCAGCAGCTTGCCGACGAGGGGACCCAACTATGGCTACACCTTC
D gene: -
J gene: TRBJ1-2
V gene: TRBV7-9
clone size: many

CDR3 protein: CASSYGQGVGSPLHF
CDR3 DNA: TGTGCCAGCAGCTACGGACAGGGGGTTGGATCACCCCTCCACTTT
D gene: TRBD1
J gene: TRBJ1-6
V gene: TRBV3-1
clone size: many

CDR3 protein: CASSPLTGRGETQYF
CDR3 DNA: TGTGCCAGCTCACCCCTGACGGGGCGAGGAGAGACCCAGTACTTC
D gene: -
J gene: TRBJ2-5
V gene: TRBV18
clone size: many

CDR3 protein: CSATPGQSNQPQHF
CDR3 DNA: TGCAGTGCTACACCGGGACAGAGCAATCAGCCCCAGCATTTT
D gene: TRBD1
J gene: TRBJ1-5
V gene: TRBV20-1
clone size: many

CDR3 protein: CSARLRGRTEAFF
CDR3 DNA: TGCAGTGCTAGACTCAGGGGGCGGACTGAAGCTTTCTTT
D gene: TRBD1
J gene: TRBJ1-1
V gene: TRBV20-1
clone size: many

CDR3 protein: CASSSGTGFSPLHF
CDR3 DNA: TGTGCCAGCAGCTCCGGGACAGGCTTTTCACCCCTCCACTTT
D gene: TRBD1
J gene: TRBJ1-6
V gene: TRBV9
clone size: -

CDR3 protein: CASSLTRGIGDTEAFF
CDR3 DNA: TGTGCCAGCAGCCTCACCAGGGGGATTGGGGACACTGAAGCTTTCTTT
D gene: TRBD1
J gene: TRBJ1-1
V gene: TRBV11-1
clone size: many

CDR3 protein: CASKRLAGGSTDTQYF
CDR3 DNA: TGCGCCAGCAAAAGACTAGCGGGGGGCAGCACAGATACGCAGTATTTT
D gene: TRBD2
J gene: TRBJ2-3
V gene: TRBV10-2
clone size: few

CDR3 protein: CASSDGSLYEQYF
CDR3 DNA: TGTGCCAGCAGTGACGGGAGTCTCTACGAGCAGTACTTC
D gene: -
J gene: TRBJ2-7
V gene: TRBV2
clone size: many

CDR3 protein: CASSEIEYSNQPQHF
CDR3 DNA: TGTGCCAGCAGTGAAATCGAGTATAGCAATCAGCCCCAGCATTTT
D gene: -
J gene: TRBJ1-5
V gene: TRBV6-1
clone size: many

CDR3 protein: CASIRGGAQGANVLTF
CDR3 DNA: TGTGCCAGCATCCGCGGGGGCGCGCAGGGGGCCAACGTCCTGACTTTC
D gene: -
J gene: TRBJ2-6
V gene: TRBV25-1
clone size: -

CDR3 protein: CASSFYVNRGLKSNQPQHF
CDR3 DNA: TGTGCCAGCAGCTTTTATGTTAACAGGGGCCTAAAAAGCAATCAGCCCCAGCATTTT
D gene: TRBD1
J gene: TRBJ1-5
V gene: TRBV7-8
clone size: many

CDR3 protein: CASSEITGGLTEQFF
CDR3 DNA: TGTGCCAGCAGTGAAATTACAGGGGGCTTGACTGAGCAGTTCTTC
D gene: TRBD1
J gene: TRBJ2-1
V gene: TRBV6-1
clone size: -

CDR3 protein: CASSPEQKTEAFF
CDR3 DNA: TGTGCCAGCTCACCCGAACAGAAGACTGAAGCTTTCTTT
D gene: -
J gene: TRBJ1-1
V gene: TRBV18
clone size: -

CDR3 protein: CASSIQGALGEQYF
CDR3 DNA: TGTGCCAGTAGCATTCAGGGGGCGCTGGGCGAGCAGTACTTC
D gene: TRBD1
J gene: TRBJ2-7
V gene: TRBV19
clone size: -

CDR3 protein: CASSPRQGDGNQPQHF
CDR3 DNA: TGTGCCAGCAGTCCAAGGCAGGGGGACGGCAATCAGCCCCAGCATTTT
D gene: TRBD1
J gene: TRBJ1-5
V gene: TRBV6-1
clone size: many

CDR3 protein: CASSYSSGGPSTDTQYF
CDR3 DNA: TGTGCCAGCAGTTACTCGTCCGGGGGGCCTAGCACAGATACGCAGTATTTT
D gene: -
J gene: TRBJ2-3
V gene: TRBV6-2/TRBV6-3
clone size: few

CDR3 protein: CSVDEGTDTQYF
CDR3 DNA: TGCAGCGTTGATGAGGGAACAGATACGCAGTATTTT
D gene: -
J gene: TRBJ2-3
V gene: TRBV29-1
clone size: few